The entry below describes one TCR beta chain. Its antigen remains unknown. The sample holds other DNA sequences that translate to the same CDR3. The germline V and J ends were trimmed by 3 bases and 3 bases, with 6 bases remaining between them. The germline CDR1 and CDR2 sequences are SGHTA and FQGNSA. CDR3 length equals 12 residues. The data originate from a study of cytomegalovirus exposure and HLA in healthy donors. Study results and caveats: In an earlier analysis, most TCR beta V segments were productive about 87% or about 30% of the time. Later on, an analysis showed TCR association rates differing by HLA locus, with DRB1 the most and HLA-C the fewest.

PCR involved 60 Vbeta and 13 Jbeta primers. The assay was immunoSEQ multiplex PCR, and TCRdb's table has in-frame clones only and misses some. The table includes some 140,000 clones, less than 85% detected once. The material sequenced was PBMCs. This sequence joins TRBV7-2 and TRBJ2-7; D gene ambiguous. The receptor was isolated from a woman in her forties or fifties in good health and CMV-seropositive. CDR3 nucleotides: TGTGCCAGCAGCTTGTCCGGCTACGAGCAGTACTTC. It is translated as CASSLSGYEQYF.